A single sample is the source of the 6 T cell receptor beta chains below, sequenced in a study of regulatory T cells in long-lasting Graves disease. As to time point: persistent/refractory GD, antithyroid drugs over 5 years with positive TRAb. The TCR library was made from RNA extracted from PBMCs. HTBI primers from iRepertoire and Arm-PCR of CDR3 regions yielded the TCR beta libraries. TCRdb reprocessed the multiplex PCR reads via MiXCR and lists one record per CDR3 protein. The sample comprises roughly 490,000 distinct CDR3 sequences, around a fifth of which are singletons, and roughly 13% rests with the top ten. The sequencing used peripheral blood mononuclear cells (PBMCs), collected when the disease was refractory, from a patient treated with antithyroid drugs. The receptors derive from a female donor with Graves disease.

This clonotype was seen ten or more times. This CDR3 is CASSLAGGNEKLFF. CDR3 nucleotides: TGTGCCAGCAGCTTAGCTGGGGGCAATGAAAAACTGTTTTTT. The chain joins TRBV7-9 to TRBJ1-4, with D possibly being TRBD1 (6 bases). Germline CDR1 is SEHNR and CDR2 is FQNEAQ (reference sequence). The CDR3 loop spans 14 amino acids. V was cut by 0 bases and J by 5 bases, with 7 bases left in between.

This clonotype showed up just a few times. Written as DNA, the CDR3 is TGTGCCAGTAGGTTCTGGCCCCAAGCCGGGGAGCTGTTTTTT. Its translation is CASRFWPQAGELFF. V usage is TRBV12-3 or TRBV12-4 and J usage is TRBJ2-2; no reliable D call. This CDR3 has 14 residues. The V and J ends lost 9 bases and 6 bases respectively, with 17 bases between them.

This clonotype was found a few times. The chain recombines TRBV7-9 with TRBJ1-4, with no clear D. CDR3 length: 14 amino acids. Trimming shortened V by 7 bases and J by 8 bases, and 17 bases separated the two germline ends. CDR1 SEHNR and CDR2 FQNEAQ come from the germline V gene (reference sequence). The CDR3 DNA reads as TGTGCCAGCACCCCAGGCATCGGTGGAGAAAAACTGTTTTTT. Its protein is CASTPGIGGEKLFF.

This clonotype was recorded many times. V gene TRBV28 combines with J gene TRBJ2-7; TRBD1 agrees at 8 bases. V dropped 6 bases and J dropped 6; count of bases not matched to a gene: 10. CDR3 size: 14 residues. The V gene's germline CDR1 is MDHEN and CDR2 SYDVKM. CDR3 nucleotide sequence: TGTGCCAGCAGGTTTTTCGGACAGGGCCCCGAGCAGTACTTC. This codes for CASRFFGQGPEQYF. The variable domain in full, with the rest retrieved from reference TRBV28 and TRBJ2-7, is DVKVTQSSRYLVKRTGEKVFLECVQDMDHENMFWYRQDPGLGLRLIYFSYDVKMKEKGDIPEGYSVSREKKERFSLILESASTNQTSMYLCASRFFGQGPEQYFGPGTRLTVT.

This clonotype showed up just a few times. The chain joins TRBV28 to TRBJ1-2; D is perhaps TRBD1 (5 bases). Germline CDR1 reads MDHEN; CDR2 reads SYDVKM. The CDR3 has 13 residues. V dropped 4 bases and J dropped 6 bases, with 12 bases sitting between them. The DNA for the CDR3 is TGTGCCAGCAGTTCAGCAGCGGGGGATGGCTACACCTTC. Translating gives CASSSAAGDGYTF.

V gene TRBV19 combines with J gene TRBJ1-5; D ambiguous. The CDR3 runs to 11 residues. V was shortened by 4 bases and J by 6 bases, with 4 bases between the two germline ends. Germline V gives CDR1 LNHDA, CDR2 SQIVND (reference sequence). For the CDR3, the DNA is TGTGCCAGTAGTAACAGTCAGCCCCAGCATTTT. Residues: CASSNSQPQHF.